This T cell receptor (beta chain) was found in a study of neurological immune-mediated disorders. The time point denotes: longitudinal time-point 2. This CDR3 is 14 amino acids long. The J segment lost 6 bases and the V segment lost 5 bases, leaving 7 bases of the junction unmatched. The germline V gene encodes CDR1 SGHAT and CDR2 FQDESV (reference sequence). This clonotype was seen repeatedly, ten times or more. TCRdb re-called the 5' RACE reads through MiXCR, storing one row per CDR3 protein. The data hold over 75,000 distinct CDR3 sequences, with 5.8% observed a single time. The sequence was collected from a woman aged 60-75 years with multiple sclerosis. The chain uses TRBV11-1 and TRBJ2-7, with TRBD1 matching over 10 bases. Source material: PBMCs. The CDR3 region is CASSQTGGFSEQYF. The DNA of the CDR3 is TGTGCCAGCAGCCAGACAGGGGGCTTCAGCGAGCAGTACTTC.